Presented here are 17 T cell receptor beta chains from one specimen sequenced in a study of T cells in Graves' hyperthyroidism and ophthalmopathy. Regions amplified from RNA transcripts were the TCR beta CDR3 regions. The study used the HTBI primer set for a first-round RT-PCR of the TCR CDR3. TCRdb re-called the multiplex PCR reads with MiXCR, one entry per CDR3 protein. This sample yields almost 600,000 distinct CDR3 sequences, of which roughly 13% are seen a single time; 5.5% to 7.5% belongs to the top ten. The sample taken for sequencing was blood. These TCRs come from a woman in her twenties or thirties with Graves' hyperthyroidism that later progressed to Graves' ophthalmopathy.

This clonotype showed up just a few times. This chain links TRBV18 with TRBJ1-2, with 9 bases aligning to TRBD1. Germline loops: CDR1 KGHSH, CDR2 LQKENI. CDR3 size: 19 residues. J gave up 8 bases and V 1 base, and 20 bases lay outside the gene matches. The CDR3 DNA sequence: TGTGCCAGCTCACCACTCAGACGAGATCCGGGACAGGGAGATAAGGGCTACACCTTC. This codes for CASSPLRRDPGQGDKGYTF.

The V call is TRBV3-1, the J call TRBJ2-7; D remains ambiguous. The germline CDR1 and CDR2 sequences are LGHDT and YNNKEL (reference sequence). The V and J ends lost 5 bases and 3 bases respectively, with 11 bases between them. This CDR3 has 13 amino acids. The CDR3 region is CASSSTVRYEQYF. In DNA, the CDR3 is TGTGCCAGCAGCAGTACAGTTCGCTACGAGCAGTACTTC.

The CDR3 here is CASRLTGISNQPQHF. Written as DNA, the CDR3 is TGCGCCAGCAGATTAACAGGGATAAGCAATCAGCCCCAGCATTTT. The chain is built from TRBV5-1 and TRBJ1-5, with a weak D call TRBD1 (6 bases). The germline V gene encodes CDR1 SGHRS and CDR2 YFSETQ. V dropped 5 bases and J dropped 1 base, with 13 bases sitting between them. The length of the CDR3 is 15 residues.

This clonotype was seen many times. CDR3: CSVEDHNKQGAEAFF. The CDR3 coding sequence is TGCAGCGTTGAAGATCACAATAAACAGGGTGCTGAAGCTTTCTTT. This chain uses TRBV29-1 with TRBJ1-1; possibly TRBD1 for D (6 bases). CDR3 length: 15 amino acids. V gave up 0 bases and J gave up 6 bases, with 17 bases separating them. Germline-derived CDR1 and CDR2 are SQVTM and ANQGSEA.

This clonotype was detected only a few times. The chain links TRBV7-9 to TRBJ2-7; tentative D call: TRBD1 (5 bases). This CDR3 has 13 residues. CDR1 is SEHNR and CDR2 is FQNEAQ in the germline V gene (reference sequence). V dropped 8 bases and J dropped 0 bases, with 11 bases sitting between them. The CDR3 loop reads CASRYDSSYEQYF. CDR3 DNA sequence: TGTGCCAGCCGTTATGACAGCTCCTACGAGCAGTACTTC.

This clonotype was counted many times. The chain recombines TRBV5-1 with TRBJ2-7, with D possibly matching TRBD1 (6 bases). Trimming cost V 5 bases and J 1 base, with 25 bases left between them. This CDR3 is built from 18 residues. Germline V gene sequence: CDR1 SGHRS, CDR2 YFSETQ. The CDR3 protein is CASRTGAKWGRASYEQYF. CDR3 coding DNA: TGCGCCAGCAGAACCGGCGCAAAATGGGGGCGGGCATCCTACGAGCAGTACTTC. Variable domain in full (rest from reference TRBV5-1 and TRBJ2-7): KAGVTQTPRYLIKTRGQQVTLSCSPISGHRSVSWYQQTPGQGLQFLFEYFSETQRNKGNFPGRFSGRQFSNSRSEMNVSTLELGDSALYLCASRTGAKWGRASYEQYFGPGTRLTVT.

This clonotype was seen ten or more times. The chain employs TRBV2 and TRBJ1-2, with D perhaps TRBD1 (5 bases). Germline V gene lookup returns CDR1 SNHLY and CDR2 FYNNEI. V lost 4 bases and J 6 bases, leaving 9 bases between the germline ends. This CDR3 has 12 amino acids. The DNA of the CDR3 is TGTGCCAGCAGTGGACAGTATGATGGCTACACCTTC. Amino acid sequence: CASSGQYDGYTF.

The chain recombines TRBV3-2 with TRBJ1-1; the table's D call, TRBD1, has no DNA check behind it. TRBV3-2 counts as a pseudogene. The CDR3 covers 16 residues. The CDR3 here is CASSLDAGQGNTEAFF. CDR3 in DNA: TGTGCCAGCAGCCTCGACGCGGGACAGGGGAACACTGAAGCTTTCTTT.

This clonotype was detected only a few times. The J gene is TRBJ1-1, the V gene TRBV24-1; D possibly corresponds to TRBD1 (6 bases). V was cut by 5 bases and J by 1 base, with 10 bases left in between. Germline loops: CDR1 KGHDR, CDR2 SFDVKD. The CDR3 runs to 14 residues. The CDR3 region is CATSAGGSNTEAFF. The CDR3 coding sequence is TGTGCCACCAGTGCGGGGGGCTCGAACACTGAAGCTTTCTTT.

This clonotype appeared many times. The chain couples TRBV12-3 or TRBV12-4 to TRBJ1-3; 9 bases match TRBD1. The CDR3 is 18 amino acids. The V segment lost 6 bases and the J segment 0 bases; nucleotides outside the gene matches: 12. CDR3 residues: CASRRRDRERGSGNTIYF. The CDR3 nucleotides read TGTGCCAGCAGGAGACGGGACAGGGAGCGGGGCTCTGGAAACACCATATATTTT.

This clonotype was seen ten or more times. CDR3 region: CASSYGDRGSDTQYF. The DNA for the CDR3 is TGTGCCAGCAGTTACGGGGACAGGGGTTCGGATACGCAGTATTTT. V gene TRBV6-6 combines with J gene TRBJ2-3; 10 bases map to TRBD1. V gave up 2 bases and J gave up 6 bases; unmatched junction bases: 5. The CDR3 loop spans 15 amino acids. CDR1 is MNHNY and CDR2 is SVGAGI in the germline V gene (reference sequence).

There are a few counts of this clonotype. The J gene is TRBJ1-1, the V gene TRBV10-3, with D uncertain. There are 14 residues in the CDR3. CDR1 and CDR2 from the germline V gene are ENHRY and SYGVKD. V was trimmed by 1 base and J by 2 bases, leaving 8 bases between them. Here the CDR3 DNA reads TGTGCCATCAGTGAGTATGAGGGTAACACTGAAGCTTTCTTT. Protein product: CAISEYEGNTEAFF.

Ten or more counts support this clonotype. The chain recombines TRBV2 with TRBJ2-7, with D perhaps matching TRBD2 (5 bases). The ends were cut back, 1 base at V and 5 bases at J, with 9 bases in the middle. The CDR3 consists of 13 residues. From germline, CDR1 is SNHLY and CDR2 FYNNEI. The CDR3 bases are TGTGCCAGCAGTGAAGAGGAGGACCACGAGCAGTACTTC. Translating it yields CASSEEEDHEQYF.

This clonotype was detected ten times or more. The chain links TRBV10-3 to TRBJ1-1; maybe TRBD1 (5 bases). The germline gives CDR1 ENHRY, CDR2 SYGVKD. V lost 10 bases to trimming and J lost 4 bases, with 25 bases between them. The CDR3 runs 16 residues. The CDR3 sequence is CATFQGSGRASTEAFF. The CDR3 nucleotides are TGTGCCACATTTCAAGGGTCGGGCAGGGCATCCACTGAAGCTTTCTTT.

The sample holds many counts of this clonotype. V is TRBV3-1 and J is TRBJ1-1; D unresolved. The V end was cut by 1 base, the J end by 0 bases, with 6 bases between. Germline V gives CDR1 LGHDT, CDR2 YNNKEL (reference sequence). The CDR3 loop spans 14 amino acids. CDR3 nucleotide sequence: TGTGCCAGCAGCCAAGTGGGTTTGAACACTGAAGCTTTCTTT. Encoded protein: CASSQVGLNTEAFF.

This clonotype was seen ten or more times. The chain carries TRBV7-2 and TRBJ1-3; D not certain. The CDR3 length is 15 residues. The V and J ends lost 1 base and 2 bases respectively, with 9 bases between them. Per the germline V gene, CDR1 is SGHTA and CDR2 is FQGNSA. The CDR3 sequence is CASSLVPDAGNTIYF. CDR3 in DNA: TGTGCCAGCAGCTTAGTCCCGGACGCTGGAAACACCATATATTTT.

The table lists this clonotype with many counts. This CDR3 reads CAISDFPGTTPTDTQYF. The CDR3, as DNA: TGTGCCATCAGTGATTTTCCGGGAACAACACCCACAGATACGCAGTATTTT. This chain joins TRBV10-3 and TRBJ2-3; tentative D call: TRBD2 (5 bases). The V gene lost 3 bases and the J gene lost 2 bases, with 18 bases spanning the gap. The CDR3 loop spans 17 amino acids. Germline V gene sequence: CDR1 ENHRY, CDR2 SYGVKD.